These T cell receptor beta chains were read from a single sample in a study of regulatory T cells in long-lasting Graves disease. In TCRdb, the multiplex PCR reads were re-called with MiXCR into one record per CDR3 protein. The sample holds about 340,000 distinct CDR3 sequences; 20% are singletons and the top ten take over 25%. Sequencing used peripheral blood mononuclear cells (PBMCs), obtained when the disease was refractory, from a patient treated with antithyroid drugs. These receptors were obtained from a female donor with Graves disease. Each CDR3 is given with its conserved first and last residue. The D gene is left open where the match is weak. For some rows the clone size is stated as once, few or many, or as a class when expanded; others skip it.

v_gene	j_gene	d_gene	abundance	CDR3aa	CDR3nt
TRBV3-1	TRBJ2-7	TRBD1	-	CASSQVRQGAGEQYF	TGTGCCAGCAGCCAAGTGCGACAGGGTGCTGGCGAGCAGTACTTC
TRBV2	TRBJ2-7	-	few	CASSEALGTHYEQYF	TGTGCCAGCAGTGAAGCACTGGGGACCCACTACGAGCAGTACTTC
TRBV5-1	TRBJ1-6	TRBD1	-	CASSLKGTENSPLHF	TGCGCCAGCAGCTTGAAGGGGACAGAAAATTCACCCCTCCACTTT
TRBV6-1	TRBJ1-2	-	-	CASSEPGSPGYTF	TGTGCCAGCAGTGAACCAGGTAGTCCTGGCTACACCTTC
TRBV7-2	TRBJ1-4	TRBD1	-	CASSGTGGRVVGEKLFF	TGTGCCAGCAGCGGGACAGGGGGCAGGGTGGTTGGAGAAAAACTGTTTTTT
TRBV7-8	TRBJ2-7	TRBD2	many	CASSLREGKSEQYF	TGTGCCAGCAGCCTAAGGGAGGGGAAGAGCGAGCAGTACTTC
TRBV6-1	TRBJ2-2	-	few	CASSERRRGVYEAGELFF	TGTGCCAGCAGTGAAAGACGCAGAGGGGTATATGAAGCCGGGGAGCTGTTTTTT
TRBV20-1	TRBJ2-7	-	few	CSATRGTYEQYF	TGCAGTGCTACAAGGGGGACCTACGAGCAGTACTTC
TRBV12-3/TRBV12-4	TRBJ2-6	-	many	CASSSSSGITSGANVLTF	TGTGCCAGCAGTTCCTCGTCGGGGATAACCTCTGGGGCCAACGTCCTGACTTTC
TRBV5-1	TRBJ2-5	-	-	CASSTPPGETQYF	TGCGCCAGCAGCACCCCCCCGGGAGAGACCCAGTACTTC
TRBV10-3	TRBJ2-5	-	few	CAIGGLRETQYF	TGTGCCATCGGGGGTTTGCGTGAGACCCAGTACTTC
TRBV5-1	TRBJ2-7	-	-	CASSYSGPTNGYEQYF	TGCGCCAGCAGCTACTCCGGGCCTACAAACGGCTACGAGCAGTACTTC
TRBV12-3/TRBV12-4	TRBJ1-4	-	many	CASRDGEKLFF	TGTGCCAGCAGGGACGGTGAAAAACTGTTTTTT